A selection of T cell receptor beta chains follows, all from one sample in a study of neoadjuvant anti-PD-1 for oral cavity cancer. Sequenced by immunoSEQ multiplex PCR; TCRdb stores in-frame clones only, minus some. The repertoire consists of more than 12,000 clones, with roughly 70% occurring once and the leading ten covering less than 3.5%. Sequences were derived from PBMCs, sampled before nivolumab (anti-PD-1) treatment. The receptors here all came from a person between 40 and 79 years old with oral cavity squamous cell carcinoma. CDR3s include the opening cysteine and the closing phenylalanine or tryptophan. Fields, in order: clone size, J gene, D gene, V gene, CDR3 DNA, CDR3 protein. D genes are given only for firm matches. Size is omitted from some rows. Given values are once, few, many or a class for expanded clones.

>once|TRBJ1-2|NA|TRBV7-8
TGTGCCAGCAGCTTAGGTCCCCTCTACATCAACAGGCCTTATGGCTACACCTTC
CASSLGPLYINRPYGYTF
>few|TRBJ1-4|NA|TRBV30
TGTGCCTGGAGCCAGGACCGTAGAGCGAAACTGTTTTTT
CAWSQDRRAKLFF
>NA|TRBJ1-1|NA|TRBV5-1
TGCGCCAGCAGCTCCGCTACTTCAGGAGGGTATCGGAACACTGAAGCTTTCTTT
CASSSATSGGYRNTEAFF
>few|TRBJ1-4|NA|TRBV6-1
TGTGCCAGCAGTGAATTTGAGGGGAATAATGAAAAACTGTTTTTT
CASSEFEGNNEKLFF
>NA|TRBJ1-4|NA|TRBV28
TGTGCCAGCAGTTTCGGGGGATCGAGGGAAAAACTGTTTTTT
CASSFGGSREKLFF
>few|TRBJ2-7|TRBD2|TRBV5-4
TGTGCCAGCAGCTTGGCAGGCGGCGGGAGGCCATCCGACTTC
CASSLAGGGRPSDF
>NA|TRBJ2-1|NA|TRBV6-5
TGTGCCAGCAGTTATAACGCGGTGGGAGATGAGCAGTTCTTC
CASSYNAVGDEQFF
>few|TRBJ1-2|NA|TRBV29-1
TGCAGCCTGACAGACTCCTTACATGGCTACACCTTC
CSLTDSLHGYTF
>NA|TRBJ2-6|NA|TRBV5-5
TGTGCCAGCAGCCCAGTAACTGGGGCCAACGTCCTGACTTTC
CASSPVTGANVLTF
>few|TRBJ1-1|TRBD1|TRBV28
TGTGGGATTCGCCGGGACAGGGTGACTGAAGCTTTCTTT
CGIRRDRVTEAFF
>NA|TRBJ2-7|TRBD1|TRBV2
TGTGCCAGCAGCTCCTCCGGGACAGGGTTCGGGGAGCAGTACTTC
CASSSSGTGFGEQYF
>few|TRBJ2-7|NA|TRBV18
TGTGCCAGCTCACTCTCTAGCGCAACCTACGAGCAGTACTTC
CASSLSSATYEQYF
>NA|TRBJ2-7|NA|TRBV6-5
TGTGCCAGCAGCAAGGGACCCACCCTCGAGCAGTACTTC
CASSKGPTLEQYF
>NA|TRBJ1-2|NA|TRBV11-2
TGTGCCAGCAGCTTCGGAACGGGCTACACCTTC
CASSFGTGYTF
>NA|TRBJ2-5|NA|TRBV4-1
TGCGCCAGCGCCCGCCTAGTGCGCGAGACCCAGTACTTC
CASARLVRETQYF
>NA|TRBJ1-4|NA|TRBV30
TGTGCCTGGAATATACAGGGTTTCGTCGGTGAAAAACTGTTTTTT
CAWNIQGFVGEKLFF
>NA|TRBJ1-2|NA|TRBV5-4
TGTGCCAGCAGCTTGCCACCGACGGGCTACACCTTC
CASSLPPTGYTF
>NA|TRBJ2-1|NA|TRBV25-1
TGTGCCAGCAGTGGGAGGTTCGATGAGCAGTTCTTC
CASSGRFDEQFF
>NA|TRBJ1-1|NA|TRBV28
TGTGCCAGCAGTTCGTACAAGAACACTGAAGCTTTCTTT
CASSSYKNTEAFF
>NA|TRBJ1-4|NA|TRBV6-1
TGTGCCAGCAGCTCGGGGGCTACGAATGAAAAACTGTTTTTT
CASSSGATNEKLFF
>NA|TRBJ2-1|TRBD2|TRBV25-1
TGTGCCAGCAGTCGGACTAGCGGGAGGCATGAGCAGTTCTTC
CASSRTSGRHEQFF
>NA|TRBJ2-1|NA|TRBV14
TGTGCCAGCAGCCAAGCCCGATTAGTGGGGAATGAGCAGTTCTTC
CASSQARLVGNEQFF
>NA|TRBJ1-6|NA|TRBV30
TGTGCCTGGAGTGTTATTGACAGGTTCTATAATTCACCCCTCCACTTT
CAWSVIDRFYNSPLHF
>NA|TRBJ2-7|NA|TRBV27
TGTGCCAGCAGTTTTAAGGGGGGCGAGCAGTACTTC
CASSFKGGEQYF
>NA|TRBJ2-7|NA|TRBV7-3
TGTGCCAGCAGCCCAGGCTACGACGGACGCTACGAGCAGTACTTC
CASSPGYDGRYEQYF
>NA|TRBJ2-7|NA|TRBV5-4
TGTGCCAGCAGCTTGGGCGAGAGGGTCGAGCAGTACTTC
CASSLGERVEQYF
>NA|TRBJ2-7|TRBD1|TRBV28
TGTGCCAGCAGTTTGGCAGTGACAGGGGCCTACGAGCAGTACTTC
CASSLAVTGAYEQYF
>NA|TRBJ1-1|NA|TRBV28
TGTGCCAGCAGTCGACGGACAGTCAACCTCTCGGCTTTCTTT
CASSRRTVNLSAFF
>few|TRBJ1-1|NA|TRBV18
TGTGCCAGCTCAAGGGGAGGCACTGAAGCTTTCTTT
CASSRGGTEAFF
>NA|TRBJ1-5|NA|TRBV7-9
TGTGCCAGCAGCAAGCAGGAGAATCAGCCCCAGCATTTT
CASSKQENQPQHF
>few|TRBJ1-2|TRBD1|TRBV28
TGTGCCAGCAGTTTACCCCAGACAGGGCGTGGCTACACCTTC
CASSLPQTGRGYTF
>once|TRBJ2-3|NA|TRBV11-2
TGTGCCAGCAGCTTAGGTGGCACGCAGTATTTT
CASSLGGTQYF
>NA|TRBJ2-1|TRBD2|TRBV7-2
TGTGCCAGCAGGAAAGGGGTTGCGGGGGGGGCCCACAATGAGCAGTTCTTC
CASRKGVAGGAHNEQFF
>NA|TRBJ1-2|TRBD1|TRBV2
TGTGCCAGCAGCCTGGGACAGGGGGACTATGGCTACACCTTC
CASSLGQGDYGYTF
>NA|TRBJ1-5|NA|TRBV6-4
TGTGCCAGCAGTGTCGAAGAGGATCAGCCCCAGCATTTT
CASSVEEDQPQHF
>NA|TRBJ2-3|TRBD2|TRBV7-8
TGTGCCAGCAGATTAACTAGCGGCCGCACAGATACGCAGTATTTT
CASRLTSGRTDTQYF
>NA|TRBJ1-2|TRBD1|TRBV6-1
TGTGCCAGCAGTCCACAGGGGACAGCTAACTATGGCTACACCTTC
CASSPQGTANYGYTF